This T cell receptor (beta chain) appears in the sequencing data of a study of T cell responses to AZD1222 COVID-19 vaccine. This clone was seen once. Libraries were prepared by immunoSEQ multiplex PCR; TCRdb keeps only in-frame clonotypes and omits some of them. The sample includes about 180,000 clones, 85% to 90% seen only once; the top ten take 1.5% to 2%. The sequences come from peripheral blood, collected on day 0 of AZD1222 vaccination. The source is an adult in good health.

The CDR3 DNA sequence: TGTGCCAGCAGTGACAGGGGTTTGCCGGGGCCCACCATATATTTT. Translating gives CASSDRGLPGPTIYF. V and J are TRBV28 and TRBJ1-3; 8 bases map to TRBD1. Looked up from germline, CDR1 is MDHEN and CDR2 is SYDVKM. CDR3 length equals 15 residues. V shed 5 bases and J 9 bases; nucleotides not matched to a gene: 12.